This is a list of T cell receptor beta chains from one sample in a study of technical replicates of blood from a handful of donors. The repertoire was sequenced with immunoSEQ multiplex PCR; TCRdb's copy has only in-frame clones and lacks some. The sample has roughly 82,000 clones, 96% seen once. Sequenced input: T cells isolated from PBMCs. These receptor sequences come from a human donor in good health. Both conserved end residues are part of each CDR3. A D gene is named only where the DNA matches it firmly. Size values are once, few and many counts, or a class for expanded clones, and some rows have none.

TGTGCCAGCAGCAGGGGACAGGGAGAATATGGCTACACCTTC	CASSRGQGEYGYTF	TRBV6-5	TRBJ1-2	.	TRBD1
TGTGCCAGCAGCCTACTACAGGGGAACACTGAAGCTTTCTTT	CASSLLQGNTEAFF	TRBV11-3	TRBJ1-1	.	.
TGTGCCAGCAGCATCCGACTAGCGGGAGATACGCAGTATTTT	CASSIRLAGDTQYF	TRBV9	TRBJ2-3	.	TRBD2
TGTGCCAGCAGGACAGTGGCGGGAGGCGATGAGCAGTTCTTC	CASRTVAGGDEQFF	TRBV6-1	TRBJ2-1	.	TRBD2
TGTGCCAGCAGCTTAGCGCCGGCTAGCAATGAGCAGTTCTTC	CASSLAPASNEQFF	TRBV7-6	TRBJ2-1	.	.
TGTGCCAGCAGTTTAGGAGCGGAGCAGTACTTC	CASSLGAEQYF	TRBV6-5	TRBJ2-7	.	.
TGTGCCAGCAGCCAAGGGACTAGCGGGGCCTACGAGCAGTACTTC	CASSQGTSGAYEQYF	TRBV4-2	TRBJ2-7	.	TRBD2
TGTGCCAGCAGTTTATTCCAGGGGAGTGGAAACACCATATATTTT	CASSLFQGSGNTIYF	TRBV28	TRBJ1-3	.	.
TGTGCCAGCATCTTACTAGCGGGAGTCCCCCAGCAGTTCTTC	CASILLAGVPQQFF	TRBV6-1	TRBJ2-1	.	TRBD2
TGTGCCAGCAGTGGTTTTGCGGGCTCCTCCTACGAGCAGTACTTC	CASSGFAGSSYEQYF	TRBV6-6	TRBJ2-7	.	.
TGTGCCAGCAGCTTAGAACTCTCTGGGGCCAACGTCCTGACTTTC	CASSLELSGANVLTF	TRBV5-4	TRBJ2-6	.	.
TGTGCCAGCAGCGTAGGGCATCAAGAGACCCAGTACTTC	CASSVGHQETQYF	TRBV9	TRBJ2-5	.	.
TGTGCCATCAGGGACCAGGGTAGCAATCAGCCCCAGCATTTT	CAIRDQGSNQPQHF	TRBV10-3	TRBJ1-5	.	.
TGTGCCAGCAGCTCGAAGCGGGAAGAAGTCACAGATACGCAGTATTTT	CASSSKREEVTDTQYF	TRBV13	TRBJ2-3	once	TRBD2
TGTGCCACCAGGACTGCGGCGGTGAACACTGAAGCTTTCTTT	CATRTAAVNTEAFF	TRBV15	TRBJ1-1	.	.
TGTGCCAGCAGCCTCAGGGGCCTTTCAAATGAAAAACTGTTTTTT	CASSLRGLSNEKLFF	TRBV11-2	TRBJ1-4	.	.
TGCGCCAGCAGCCAAGGGCTCCACAGGACGAACACTGAAGCTTTCTTT	CASSQGLHRTNTEAFF	TRBV4-3	TRBJ1-1	.	.
TGTGCCAGCAGTAGTGGAACCGGGGAGGCTTTCTTT	CASSSGTGEAFF	TRBV6-4	TRBJ1-1	few	.
TGTGCCAGTAGTAAGGGACAGGGATGGTACGAGCAGTACTTC	CASSKGQGWYEQYF	TRBV19	TRBJ2-7	.	TRBD1
TGCGCCAGCAGCTCACTAGAGAAAGAGACCCAGTACTTC	CASSSLEKETQYF	TRBV5-1	TRBJ2-5	few	.
TGCGCCAGCAGTGAGGGTGTAGCGGGAGAGGGGTGGGATACGCAGTATTTT	CASSEGVAGEGWDTQYF	TRBV10-1	TRBJ2-3	.	TRBD2
TGTGCCAGTAGTATAAACAGGGGGTTCGACAATCAGCCCCAGCATTTT	CASSINRGFDNQPQHF	TRBV19	TRBJ1-5	.	TRBD1
TGTGCCAGCAGCTTGGGGGGTAGCGGGACCTTTGAGCAGTTCTTC	CASSLGGSGTFEQFF	TRBV5-4	TRBJ2-1	.	TRBD2
TGTGCCAGCAGCTCGAACACACCTGGGGCCAACGTCCTGACTTTC	CASSSNTPGANVLTF	TRBV7-3	TRBJ2-6	.	.
TGTGCCAGCAGCTTGTCGACTGAAGCTTTCTTT	CASSLSTEAFF	TRBV5-6	TRBJ1-1	.	.
TGCGCCAGCAGCCTAACCGGGACTAGGCTCACCGGGGAGCTGTTTTTT	CASSLTGTRLTGELFF	TRBV4-3	TRBJ2-2	.	TRBD2
TGCGCCAGCAGCCAAGAGTTAGGGACAGAGAACACTGAAGCTTTCTTT	CASSQELGTENTEAFF	TRBV4-1	TRBJ1-1	.	TRBD1
TGTGCCAGCAGCTTAAACAGGGACACTGAAGCTTTCTTT	CASSLNRDTEAFF	TRBV7-3	TRBJ1-1	.	.
TGTGCCAGCCAGGGGTCAGGGTTGGACTGGAACACTGAAGCTTTCTTT	CASQGSGLDWNTEAFF	TRBV28	TRBJ1-1	.	.
TGTGCCAGCAGCTCCCTAAATACTAACTATGGCTACACCTTC	CASSSLNTNYGYTF	TRBV7-9	TRBJ1-2	.	.
TGTGCTAGTACGTTCAGACAGGAGAACACTGAAGCTTTCTTT	CASTFRQENTEAFF	TRBV12-5	TRBJ1-1	.	.
TGTGCCAGCAGTATAGCGGGAGGGCGCAATGAGCAGTTCTTC	CASSIAGGRNEQFF	TRBV27	TRBJ2-1	once	TRBD2
TGTGCAAGTCGCAGCGGGAGGGCCTACGAGCAGTACTTC	CASRSGRAYEQYF	TRBV12-2	TRBJ2-7	.	.
TGCGCCAGCAGCCTCACGGCGAAGGGACTAGTCTACGAGCAGTACTTC	CASSLTAKGLVYEQYF	TRBV4-1	TRBJ2-7	once	TRBD2
TGTGCCAGCAGCTTAGTACAGGGGAGAAGAGGCGAGCAGTACTTC	CASSLVQGRRGEQYF	TRBV7-6	TRBJ2-7	.	TRBD1
TGCGCCAGCAGCGCGGGGATCCTTTCCCCCTACGAGCAGTACTTC	CASSAGILSPYEQYF	TRBV5-1	TRBJ2-7	.	.
TGTGCCAGCTCACCAGAGGCTGGACTAGTCTTAAATGAGCAGTTCTTC	CASSPEAGLVLNEQFF	TRBV18	TRBJ2-1	.	TRBD2
TGTGCCAGCAGCCTGGTGGTCAGTGCTAACTATGGCTACACCTTC	CASSLVVSANYGYTF	TRBV5-6	TRBJ1-2	.	.
TGTGCCAGCAGCTTGGGGACAGAAGCTTTCTTT	CASSLGTEAFF	TRBV5-6	TRBJ1-1	once	.
TGTGCCAGCAGCGTAGCTACAGGATTGAGGACTGAAGCTTTCTTT	CASSVATGLRTEAFF	TRBV9	TRBJ1-1	.	.
TGCGCCAGCAGGACTACAGGGACTAGCGGGAGTCTAGCCCCCCGGGAGACCCAGTACTTC	CASRTTGTSGSLAPRETQYF	TRBV5-1	TRBJ2-5	.	TRBD2
TGTGCCAGCAGTGCTAGCGGGAGTTACGAGCAGTACTTC	CASSASGSYEQYF	TRBV6-1	TRBJ2-7	once	TRBD2
TGTGCCAGCAGCTTAGGTGGAGCGGGAGTCAATGAGCAGTTCTTC	CASSLGGAGVNEQFF	TRBV7-3	TRBJ2-1	.	TRBD2
TGTGCCTGGAGAAGGGGACAGGGCTTTTACGAGCAGTACTTC	CAWRRGQGFYEQYF	TRBV30	TRBJ2-7	once	TRBD1
TGTGCCAGCAGCGTTCAAGAGGATGAGCAGTTCTTC	CASSVQEDEQFF	TRBV13	TRBJ2-1	.	.
TGTGCCTGTTCGGGACAGGGGAACACTGAAGCTTTCTTT	CACSGQGNTEAFF	TRBV30	TRBJ1-1	.	TRBD1
TGTGCCAGCAGCGCCGGCGGGACCGGTACCTCATCATATGGCTACACCTTC	CASSAGGTGTSSYGYTF	TRBV9	TRBJ1-2	.	.